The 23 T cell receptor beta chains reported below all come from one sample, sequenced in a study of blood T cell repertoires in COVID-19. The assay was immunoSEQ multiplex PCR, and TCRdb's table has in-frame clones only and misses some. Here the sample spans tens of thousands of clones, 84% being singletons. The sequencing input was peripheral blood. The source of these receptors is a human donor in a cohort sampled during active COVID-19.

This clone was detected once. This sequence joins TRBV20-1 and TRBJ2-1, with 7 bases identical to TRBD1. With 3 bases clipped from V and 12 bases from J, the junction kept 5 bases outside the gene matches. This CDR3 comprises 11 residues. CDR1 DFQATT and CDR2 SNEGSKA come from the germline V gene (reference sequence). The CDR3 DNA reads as TGCAGTGCTAGCTCGGACAGGCGGCAGTTCTTC. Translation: CSASSDRRQFF.

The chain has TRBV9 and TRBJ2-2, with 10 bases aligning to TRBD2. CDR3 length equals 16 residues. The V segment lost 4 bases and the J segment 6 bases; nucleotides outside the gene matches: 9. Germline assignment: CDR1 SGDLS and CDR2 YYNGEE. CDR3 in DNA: TGTGCCAGCAGCTGGGGGACTAGCGCGAGATCCGGGGAGCTGTTTTTT. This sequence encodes CASSWGTSARSGELFF.

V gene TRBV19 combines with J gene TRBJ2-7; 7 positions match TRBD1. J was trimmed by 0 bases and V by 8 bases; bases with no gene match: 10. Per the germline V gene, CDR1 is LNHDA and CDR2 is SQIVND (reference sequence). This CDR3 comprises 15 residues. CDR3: CASSPRNRGSYEQYF. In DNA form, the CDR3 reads TGTGCCAGTTCCCCACGGAACAGGGGCTCCTACGAGCAGTACTTC.

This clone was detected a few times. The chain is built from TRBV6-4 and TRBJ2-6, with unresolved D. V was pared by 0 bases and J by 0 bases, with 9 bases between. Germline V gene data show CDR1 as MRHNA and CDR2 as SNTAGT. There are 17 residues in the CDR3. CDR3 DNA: TGTGCCAGCAGTGACTCTAACAGCCACTCTGGGGCCAACGTCCTGACTTTC. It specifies CASSDSNSHSGANVLTF.

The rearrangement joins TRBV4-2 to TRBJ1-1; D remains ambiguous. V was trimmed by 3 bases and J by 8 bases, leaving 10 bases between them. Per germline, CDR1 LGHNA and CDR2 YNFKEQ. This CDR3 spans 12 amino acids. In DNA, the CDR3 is TGTGCCAGCAGCCATCGCGGGCGAGAAGCTTTCTTT. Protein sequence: CASSHRGREAFF.

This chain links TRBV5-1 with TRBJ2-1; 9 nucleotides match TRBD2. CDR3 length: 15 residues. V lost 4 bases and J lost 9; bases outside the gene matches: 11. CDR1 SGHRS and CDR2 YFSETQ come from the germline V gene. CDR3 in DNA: TGCGCCAGCAGCCCCTTATCCGGGACTAGCAGTGAGCAGTTCTTC. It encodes CASSPLSGTSSEQFF.

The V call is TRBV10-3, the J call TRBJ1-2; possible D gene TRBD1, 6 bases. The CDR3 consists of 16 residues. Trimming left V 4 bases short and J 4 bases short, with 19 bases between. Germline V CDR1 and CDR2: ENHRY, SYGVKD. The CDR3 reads CAISAGQMAQIYGYTF. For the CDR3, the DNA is TGTGCCATCAGTGCAGGACAGATGGCACAAATCTATGGCTACACCTTC.

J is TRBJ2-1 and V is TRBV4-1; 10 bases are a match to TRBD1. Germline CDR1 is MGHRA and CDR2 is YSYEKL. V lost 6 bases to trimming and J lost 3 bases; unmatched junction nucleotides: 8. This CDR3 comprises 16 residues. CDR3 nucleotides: TGCGCCAGCAGTCCTCACCGGGACAGGGGCTACAATGAGCAGTTCTTC. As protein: CASSPHRDRGYNEQFF.

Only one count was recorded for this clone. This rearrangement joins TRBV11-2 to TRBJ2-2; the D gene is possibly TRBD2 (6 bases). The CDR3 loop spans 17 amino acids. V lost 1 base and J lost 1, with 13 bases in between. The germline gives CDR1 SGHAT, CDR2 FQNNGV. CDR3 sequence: CASSLGSGVGNTGELFF. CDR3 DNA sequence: TGTGCCAGCAGCTTAGGTTCGGGGGTAGGGAACACCGGGGAGCTGTTTTTT.

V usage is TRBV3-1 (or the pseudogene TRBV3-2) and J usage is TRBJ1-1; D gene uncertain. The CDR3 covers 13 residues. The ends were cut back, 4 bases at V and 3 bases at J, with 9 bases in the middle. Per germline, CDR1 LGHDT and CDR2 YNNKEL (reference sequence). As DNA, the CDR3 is TGTGCCAGCAGCCTGGCACTACACACTGAAGCTTTCTTT. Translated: CASSLALHTEAFF.

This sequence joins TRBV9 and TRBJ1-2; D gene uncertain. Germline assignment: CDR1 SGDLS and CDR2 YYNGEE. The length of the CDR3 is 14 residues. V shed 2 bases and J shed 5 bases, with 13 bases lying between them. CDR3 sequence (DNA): TGTGCCAGCAGCGTCACCGGCACGGGGTATGGCTACACCTTC. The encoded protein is CASSVTGTGYGYTF.

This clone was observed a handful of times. DNA of the CDR3: TGTGCCAGCAGCTTGGCCGCGGGGCGATACAATGAGCAGTTCTTC. It codes for CASSLAAGRYNEQFF. This rearrangement joins TRBV5-4 to TRBJ2-1; the D gene is possibly TRBD2 (6 bases). V lost 0 bases to trimming and J lost 4 bases, with 11 bases between them. Germline V CDR1 and CDR2: SGHNT, YYREEE (reference sequence). CDR3 size: 15 residues.

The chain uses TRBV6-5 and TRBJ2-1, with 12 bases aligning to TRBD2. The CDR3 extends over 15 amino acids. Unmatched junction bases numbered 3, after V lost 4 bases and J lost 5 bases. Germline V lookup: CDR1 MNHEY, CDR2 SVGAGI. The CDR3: CASSSLAGGDNEQFF. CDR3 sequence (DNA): TGTGCCAGCAGTTCCCTAGCGGGGGGGGACAATGAGCAGTTCTTC.

DNA of the CDR3: TGTGCCAGCTCACCAGGGACAGCCAATGAAAAACTGTTTTTT. This codes for CASSPGTANEKLFF. The chain recombines TRBV18 with TRBJ1-4; 7 bases are a match to TRBD1. Looked up from germline, CDR1 is KGHSH and CDR2 is LQKENI. The CDR3 sequence is 14 residues long. The junction had 2 bases not matched to a gene; V was cut back by 2 bases and J by 5 bases.

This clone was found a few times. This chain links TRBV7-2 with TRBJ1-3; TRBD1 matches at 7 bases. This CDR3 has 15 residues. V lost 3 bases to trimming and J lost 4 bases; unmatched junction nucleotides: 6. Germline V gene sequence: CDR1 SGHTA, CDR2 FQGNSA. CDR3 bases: TGTGCCAGCAGCTTCGACAGGGATCCCGGAAACACCATATATTTT. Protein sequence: CASSFDRDPGNTIYF.

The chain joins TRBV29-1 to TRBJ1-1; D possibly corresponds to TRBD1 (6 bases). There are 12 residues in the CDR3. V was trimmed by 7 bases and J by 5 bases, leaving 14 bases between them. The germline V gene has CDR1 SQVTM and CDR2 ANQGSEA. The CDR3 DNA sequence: TGCAGCGCCGCACTACAGGGTACTGAAGCTTTCTTT. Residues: CSAALQGTEAFF.

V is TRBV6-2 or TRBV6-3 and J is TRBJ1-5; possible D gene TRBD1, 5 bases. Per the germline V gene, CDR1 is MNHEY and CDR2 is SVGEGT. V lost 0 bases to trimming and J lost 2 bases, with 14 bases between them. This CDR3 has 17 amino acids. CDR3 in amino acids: CASSYSPQGQGNQPQHF. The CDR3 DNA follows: TGTGCCAGCAGTTACTCGCCCCAGGGTCAGGGCAATCAGCCCCAGCATTTT.

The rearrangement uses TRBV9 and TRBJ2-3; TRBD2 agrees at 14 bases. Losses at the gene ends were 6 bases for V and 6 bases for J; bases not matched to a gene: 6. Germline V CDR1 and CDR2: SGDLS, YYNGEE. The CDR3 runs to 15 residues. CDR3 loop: CASTTSGGALDTQYF. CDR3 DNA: TGTGCCAGCACGACTAGCGGGGGGGCGCTGGATACGCAGTATTTT.

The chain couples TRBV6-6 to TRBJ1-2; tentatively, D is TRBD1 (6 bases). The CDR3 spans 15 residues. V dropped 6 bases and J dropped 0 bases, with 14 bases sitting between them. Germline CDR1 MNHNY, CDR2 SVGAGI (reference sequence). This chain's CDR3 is CASSTGSGANYGYTF. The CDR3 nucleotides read TGTGCCAGCAGCACGGGGTCAGGGGCTAACTATGGCTACACCTTC.

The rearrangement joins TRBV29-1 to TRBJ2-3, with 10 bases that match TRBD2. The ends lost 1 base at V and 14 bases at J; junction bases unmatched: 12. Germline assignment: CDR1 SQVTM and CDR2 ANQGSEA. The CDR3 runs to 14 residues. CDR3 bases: TGCAGCGTTGAAGTTTTAAAGAGCGGGGGGGAACGGTATTTT. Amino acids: CSVEVLKSGGERYF.

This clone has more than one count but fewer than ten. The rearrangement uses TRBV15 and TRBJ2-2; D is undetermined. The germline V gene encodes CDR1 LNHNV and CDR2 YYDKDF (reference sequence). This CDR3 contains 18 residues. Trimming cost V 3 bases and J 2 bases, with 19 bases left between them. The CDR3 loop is CATSRHPPGVVNTGELFF. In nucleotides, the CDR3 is TGTGCCACCAGCAGGCATCCGCCAGGCGTGGTAAACACCGGGGAGCTGTTTTTT.

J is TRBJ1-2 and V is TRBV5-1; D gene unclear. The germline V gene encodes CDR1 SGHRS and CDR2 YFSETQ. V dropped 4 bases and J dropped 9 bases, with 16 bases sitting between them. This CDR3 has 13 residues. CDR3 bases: TGCGCCAGCAGCATGGAAGTGGGCGAAAGCTACACCTTC. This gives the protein CASSMEVGESYTF.

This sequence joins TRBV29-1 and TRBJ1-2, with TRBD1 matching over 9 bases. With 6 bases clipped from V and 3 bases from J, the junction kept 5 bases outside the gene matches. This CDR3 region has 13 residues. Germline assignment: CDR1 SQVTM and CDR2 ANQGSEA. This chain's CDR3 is CSVAQGAHYGYTF. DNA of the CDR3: TGCAGCGTAGCACAGGGGGCCCACTATGGCTACACCTTC.